These T cell receptor beta chains were read from a single sample in a study of blood T cells in healthy people across ages. One entry per CDR3 protein results from TCRdb running MiXCR on the 5' RACE reads. This sample has over 450,000 distinct CDR3 sequences, with approximately 25% found just once. This same sample was also part of a study on T cells of mothers and their children.

The sample comprised blood. These receptors originate from a boy aged 5-17 years in good health. The CDR3 runs from the conserved cysteine through the conserved F or W. D genes are given only for firm matches. Rows may omit the clone size; those that give it use once, few, many or a size class.

>TRBV10-3|-|TRBJ2-1|-
CAISTGSNEQFF
TGTGCCATCAGTACAGGGTCCAATGAGCAGTTCTTC
>TRBV9|many|TRBJ2-5|-
CASSGKWETVAAQYF
TGTGCCAGCAGCGGGAAGTGGGAGACGGTTGCGGCCCAGTACTTC
>TRBV7-3|-|TRBJ2-1|-
CASSLSGAAYEQFF
TGTGCCAGCAGCTTATCTGGGGCCGCGTATGAGCAGTTCTTC
>TRBV7-9|few|TRBJ2-7|TRBD1
CASSLETGEAYEQYF
TGTGCCAGCAGCCTGGAGACAGGGGAAGCCTACGAGCAGTACTTC
>TRBV7-2|few|TRBJ2-1|TRBD2
CAGSLELAGGPLSSEQFF
TGTGCCGGCAGCTTAGAACTAGCGGGAGGGCCGCTTTCAAGCGAGCAGTTCTTC
>TRBV12-3/TRBV12-4|-|TRBJ2-7|-
CASSFLQGGYEQYF
TGTGCCAGCAGTTTCTTACAGGGGGGGTACGAGCAGTACTTC
>TRBV24-1|few|TRBJ2-5|-
CATSDSHIGPAPETQYF
TGTGCCACCAGTGATTCCCACATCGGACCAGCTCCAGAGACCCAGTACTTC
>TRBV2|few|TRBJ2-7|-
CASSVQGSEQYF
TGTGCCAGCAGCGTACAGGGATCCGAGCAGTACTTC
>TRBV12-3/TRBV12-4|many|TRBJ2-7|TRBD1
CASTVDRTNYEQYF
TGTGCCAGCACCGTGGACAGGACGAACTACGAGCAGTACTTC
>TRBV28|-|TRBJ1-2|TRBD1
CASSFSDRAASYTF
TGTGCCAGCAGTTTCTCCGACAGGGCTGCGAGCTACACCTTC
>TRBV5-1|many|TRBJ2-5|TRBD2
CASSLLAGEETQYF
TGCGCCAGCAGCTTATTAGCGGGAGAAGAGACCCAGTACTTC
>TRBV20-1|-|TRBJ2-5|TRBD1
CSAPGQGSVEKTQYF
TGCAGTGCGCCAGGACAGGGGTCGGTGGAGAAGACCCAGTACTTC
>TRBV6-5|-|TRBJ1-5|TRBD1
CASSLRTGDQPQHF
TGTGCCAGCAGTCTAAGGACAGGGGATCAGCCCCAGCATTTT
>TRBV7-7|-|TRBJ2-1|-
CASSPGLGMSGNEQFF
TGTGCTAGCTCCCCCGGGTTAGGGATGTCTGGGAATGAGCAGTTCTTC
>TRBV5-1|-|TRBJ2-1|-
CASRYLQGYNEQFF
TGCGCCAGCAGGTACCTACAGGGATACAATGAGCAGTTCTTC
>TRBV12-3/TRBV12-4|-|TRBJ2-1|TRBD2
CASDARPGLASADEQFF
TGTGCCAGCGACGCGAGGCCGGGACTAGCTTCTGCGGATGAGCAGTTCTTC
>TRBV4-2|few|TRBJ2-5|TRBD2
CASSQMGLAEETQYF
TGTGCCAGCAGCCAAATGGGACTAGCGGAAGAGACCCAGTACTTC
>TRBV29-1|few|TRBJ2-3|TRBD2
CSVVPSGTATQYF
TGCAGCGTTGTGCCTAGCGGCACAGCTACGCAGTATTTT
>TRBV28|-|TRBJ1-6|TRBD1
CASSHGTGTSYNSPLHF
TGTGCCAGCAGCCACGGGACAGGGACATCCTATAATTCACCCCTCCACTTT
>TRBV4-3|many|TRBJ1-5|-
CASSQDIKGAQPQHF
TGCGCCAGCAGCCAAGATATTAAGGGCGCTCAGCCCCAGCATTTT
>TRBV7-2|few|TRBJ2-4|TRBD2
CASSLDVTSGPAKNIQYF
TGTGCCAGCAGCTTAGACGTCACTAGCGGTCCAGCCAAAAACATTCAGTACTTC
>TRBV28|-|TRBJ1-1|TRBD1
CASRPTGAVAEAFF
TGTGCCAGCAGACCTACAGGGGCCGTAGCTGAAGCTTTCTTT
>TRBV6-5|-|TRBJ2-3|-
CASSNRKGPSTDTQYF
TGTGCCAGCAGTAACCGCAAAGGACCGAGCACAGATACGCAGTATTTT
>TRBV7-8|few|TRBJ2-5|-
CASSSGQEGETQYF
TGTGCCAGCAGCTCTGGACAGGAGGGCGAGACCCAGTACTTC
>TRBV28|few|TRBJ2-7|-
CASSLPKLGQYF
TGTGCCAGCAGTTTACCCAAATTGGGACAGTACTTC
>TRBV19|-|TRBJ1-1|TRBD1
CASSIEGANTEAFF
TGTGCCAGTAGTATTGAGGGGGCGAACACTGAAGCTTTCTTT
>TRBV25-1|few|TRBJ2-5|-
CASSEWGDNQETQYF
TGTGCCAGCAGTGAATGGGGAGATAACCAAGAGACCCAGTACTTC
>TRBV12-3/TRBV12-4|few|TRBJ2-1|TRBD1
CASSPGGQGNNEQFF
TGTGCCAGCAGTCCGGGCGGACAGGGGAACAATGAGCAGTTCTTC
>TRBV14|-|TRBJ1-3|-
CASRSTGVSGNTIYF
TGTGCCAGCAGGTCCACAGGCGTCTCTGGAAACACCATATATTTT
>TRBV28|few|TRBJ1-5|TRBD1
CASRPPYRGQVAPQHF
TGTGCCAGCAGACCCCCCTATCGGGGACAGGTCGCCCCCCAGCATTTT
>TRBV5-1|few|TRBJ2-3|-
CASSSPEVFADTQYF
TGCGCCAGCAGCTCTCCCGAGGTATTCGCAGATACGCAGTATTTT
>TRBV12-3/TRBV12-4|-|TRBJ1-1|-
CASSSSRNTEAFF
TGTGCCAGCAGTTCGTCCAGGAACACTGAAGCTTTCTTT
>TRBV7-2|few|TRBJ1-4|TRBD1
CASSQGTGGIANEKLFF
TGTGCCAGCAGCCAAGGGACAGGGGGCATTGCTAATGAAAAACTGTTTTTT
>TRBV6-1|many|TRBJ2-6|TRBD1
CASLTGTVGAGANVLTF
TGTGCCAGCCTCACCGGGACAGTCGGGGCTGGGGCCAACGTCCTGACTTTC
>TRBV7-2|-|TRBJ2-5|-
CASSLDGASIETQYF
TGTGCCAGCAGCTTAGACGGGGCTAGCATCGAGACCCAGTACTTC
>TRBV20-1|few|TRBJ2-5|-
CSAPPGQGRRETQYF
TGCAGTGCTCCGCCAGGGCAGGGTCGACGGGAGACCCAGTACTTC
>TRBV18|few|TRBJ2-2|-
CASSPQTNTGELFF
TGTGCCAGCTCACCACAAACGAACACCGGGGAGCTGTTTTTT
>TRBV7-9|many|TRBJ2-3|TRBD2
CASSRTSGSTDTQYF
TGCGCCAGCAGTCGGACTAGCGGGAGCACAGATACGCAGTATTTT
>TRBV14|few|TRBJ2-1|-
CASRGLGGNEQFF
TGTGCCAGCAGGGGGCTGGGAGGCAATGAGCAGTTCTTC
>TRBV7-2|few|TRBJ2-2|TRBD1
CASSLVGQGGTGELFF
TGTGCCAGCAGCTTAGTGGGACAGGGTGGAACCGGGGAGCTGTTTTTT
>TRBV5-1|few|TRBJ1-4|TRBD1
CASSLNTGTAEKLFF
TGCGCCAGCAGCTTAAACACCGGGACAGCAGAAAAACTGTTTTTT
>TRBV30|-|TRBJ1-2|-
CAWSVLRRDGYTF
TGTGCCTGGAGTGTACTTAGACGGGATGGCTACACCTTC
>TRBV5-1|-|TRBJ1-1|TRBD1
CASSLGQGATEAFF
TGCGCCAGCAGCCTCGGACAGGGGGCGACTGAAGCTTTCTTT
>TRBV5-6|-|TRBJ2-3|TRBD1
CASSMQGAVDTQYF
TGTGCCAGCAGCATGCAGGGGGCGGTGGATACGCAGTATTTT
>TRBV7-9|-|TRBJ2-1|TRBD2
CASNLTAGGPANEQFF
TGTGCCAGCAACTTGACAGCGGGAGGGCCGGCCAATGAGCAGTTCTTC
>TRBV5-5|-|TRBJ2-7|TRBD2
CASSSSGTRDYEQYF
TGTGCCAGCAGCTCATCCGGGACTAGAGACTACGAGCAGTACTTC
>TRBV5-5|few|TRBJ2-1|TRBD1
CASSGGQGIHEQFF
TGTGCCAGCAGCGGGGGACAGGGGATCCATGAGCAGTTCTTC
>TRBV7-2|-|TRBJ1-6|TRBD1
CASSLELRGRSPLHF
TGTGCCAGCAGCTTAGAATTAAGGGGGCGATCACCCCTCCACTTT
>TRBV7-2|few|TRBJ2-7|TRBD1
CASSRDSVGSYEQYF
TGTGCCAGCAGTCGGGACAGCGTAGGGTCCTACGAGCAGTACTTC
>TRBV10-3|few|TRBJ2-3|TRBD1
CAIKGQAVPTDTQYF
TGTGCCATCAAAGGACAGGCAGTACCCACAGATACGCAGTATTTT
>TRBV4-1|-|TRBJ2-2|-
CASSQGGFGGELFF
TGCGCCAGCAGCCAAGGCGGATTCGGGGGGGAGCTGTTTTTT
>TRBV7-3|-|TRBJ1-1|-
CASSFCCANTEAFF
TGTGCCAGCAGCTTTTGCTGCGCGAACACTGAAGCTTTCTTT
>TRBV7-9|-|TRBJ2-4|TRBD1
CASSPGTGINIQYF
TGTGCCAGCAGCCCCGGGACAGGGATAAACATTCAGTACTTC
>TRBV25-1|-|TRBJ2-3|-
CASSSEEGDTQYF
TGTGCCAGCAGTAGCGAGGAAGGAGATACGCAGTATTTT
>TRBV28|-|TRBJ2-7|TRBD1
CASSFGGTGWYEQYF
TGTGCCAGCAGTTTCGGCGGGACAGGGTGGTACGAGCAGTACTTC
>TRBV24-1|-|TRBJ2-1|TRBD1
CATSDAGQGAYNEQFF
TGTGCCACCAGTGACGCCGGACAGGGGGCCTACAACGAGCAGTTCTTC
>TRBV20-1|-|TRBJ2-3|TRBD2
CSARDRGLAGLWQTGTDTQYF
TGCAGTGCTAGAGATCGGGGGCTAGCGGGGTTATGGCAAACCGGCACAGATACGCAGTATTTT
>TRBV11-2|few|TRBJ2-2|-
CASNGGRTPGELFF
TGTGCCAGCAACGGGGGCCGTACCCCGGGGGAGCTGTTTTTT
>TRBV5-1|-|TRBJ2-7|-
CASKGDSYEQYF
TGCGCCAGCAAAGGTGATTCCTACGAGCAGTACTTC
>TRBV5-5|few|TRBJ2-2|-
CASSSIGVNTGELFF
TGTGCCAGCAGCTCTATAGGGGTCAACACCGGGGAGCTGTTTTTT